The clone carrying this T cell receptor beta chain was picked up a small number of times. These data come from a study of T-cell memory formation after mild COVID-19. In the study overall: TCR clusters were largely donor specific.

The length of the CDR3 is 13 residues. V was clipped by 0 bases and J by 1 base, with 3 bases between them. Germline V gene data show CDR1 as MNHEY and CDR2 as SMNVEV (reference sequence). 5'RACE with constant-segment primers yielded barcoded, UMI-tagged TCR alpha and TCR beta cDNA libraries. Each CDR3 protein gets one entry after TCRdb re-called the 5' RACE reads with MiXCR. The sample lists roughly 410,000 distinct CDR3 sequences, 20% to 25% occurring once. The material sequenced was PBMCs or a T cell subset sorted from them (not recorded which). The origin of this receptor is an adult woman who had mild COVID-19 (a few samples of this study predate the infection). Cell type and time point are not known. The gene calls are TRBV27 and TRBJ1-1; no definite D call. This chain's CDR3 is CASSLSTNTEAFF. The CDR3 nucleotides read TGTGCCAGCAGTTTATCGACGAACACTGAAGCTTTCTTT.